The rows below give T cell receptor beta chains drawn from one sample of a study of cytomegalovirus exposure and HLA in healthy donors. Sequencing was performed with immunoSEQ multiplex PCR; in TCRdb, only in-frame clones are kept and a portion is missing. The sample has hundreds of thousands of clones, roughly 90% seen once. Sequenced material: PBMCs. The source is a woman aged 18-35 years in good health and CMV-seronegative. CDR3s include the opening cysteine and the closing phenylalanine or tryptophan. Each record gives: CDR3 length, J gene, V gene, D gene, clone size, CDR3 protein, CDR3 DNA. D genes are given only for firm matches. Clone size is not always given. Where it is, it says once, few, many or a class for expanded clones.

cdr3_length: 13
j_call: TRBJ1-1
v_call: TRBV19
d_call: -
clone_size: -
cdr3_aa: CASTGEENTEAFF
cdr3_nt: TGTGCCAGTACCGGGGAGGAAAACACTGAAGCTTTCTTT

cdr3_length: 13
j_call: TRBJ1-1
v_call: TRBV7-9
d_call: -
clone_size: once
cdr3_aa: CASSFQGPGEAFF
cdr3_nt: TGTGCCAGCAGCTTTCAGGGTCCGGGTGAAGCTTTCTTT

cdr3_length: 16
j_call: TRBJ2-6
v_call: TRBV19
d_call: TRBD1
clone_size: -
cdr3_aa: CASSWDSNSGANVLTF
cdr3_nt: TGTGCCAGTAGTTGGGACAGTAACTCTGGGGCCAACGTCCTGACTTTC

cdr3_length: 14
j_call: TRBJ2-7
v_call: TRBV7-8
d_call: -
clone_size: -
cdr3_aa: CASSLEGDYYEQYF
cdr3_nt: TGTGCCAGCAGCTTAGAGGGAGACTACTACGAGCAGTACTTC

cdr3_length: 12
j_call: TRBJ2-7
v_call: TRBV5-6
d_call: -
clone_size: -
cdr3_aa: CASSLLGYEQYF
cdr3_nt: TGTGCCAGCAGCCTACTTGGCTACGAGCAGTACTTC

cdr3_length: 14
j_call: TRBJ1-2
v_call: TRBV2
d_call: TRBD1
clone_size: -
cdr3_aa: CASSWDRGVHGYTF
cdr3_nt: TGTGCCAGCAGTTGGGACAGGGGGGTCCATGGCTACACCTTC

cdr3_length: 18
j_call: TRBJ2-6
v_call: TRBV19
d_call: TRBD2
clone_size: -
cdr3_aa: CASSIGSGAYSGANVLTF
cdr3_nt: TGTGCCAGTAGTATTGGGAGCGGGGCCTACTCTGGGGCCAACGTCCTGACTTTC

cdr3_length: 13
j_call: TRBJ2-2
v_call: TRBV7-3
d_call: -
clone_size: once
cdr3_aa: CASSSKTTGELFF
cdr3_nt: TGTGCCAGCAGCTCTAAAACCACCGGGGAGCTGTTTTTT

cdr3_length: 14
j_call: TRBJ1-2
v_call: TRBV29-1
d_call: TRBD1
clone_size: -
cdr3_aa: CSIIGQGLHGGYTF
cdr3_nt: TGCAGCATAATAGGACAGGGGCTCCATGGTGGCTACACCTTC

cdr3_length: 17
j_call: TRBJ1-5
v_call: TRBV19
d_call: TRBD1
clone_size: once
cdr3_aa: CASSIGDDRGVNQPQHF
cdr3_nt: TGTGCCAGTAGTATTGGGGACGACAGGGGGGTCAATCAGCCCCAGCATTTT

cdr3_length: 18
j_call: TRBJ2-1
v_call: TRBV10-3
d_call: TRBD1
clone_size: -
cdr3_aa: CAISEPLSRDRDYNEQFF
cdr3_nt: TGTGCCATCAGTGAGCCCTTATCCAGGGACAGGGACTACAATGAGCAGTTCTTC

cdr3_length: 15
j_call: TRBJ2-5
v_call: TRBV5-1
d_call: TRBD2
clone_size: -
cdr3_aa: CASGPSGESQETQYF
cdr3_nt: TGCGCCAGCGGGCCTAGCGGGGAGAGCCAAGAGACCCAGTACTTC

cdr3_length: 14
j_call: TRBJ1-2
v_call: TRBV10-3
d_call: TRBD1
clone_size: -
cdr3_aa: CAISVRTGLYGYTF
cdr3_nt: TGTGCCATCAGTGTAAGGACAGGGTTGTATGGCTACACCTTC

cdr3_length: 13
j_call: TRBJ2-5
v_call: TRBV7-2
d_call: -
clone_size: -
cdr3_aa: CASSKRWIETQYF
cdr3_nt: TGTGCCAGCAGCAAGCGGTGGATTGAGACCCAGTACTTC

cdr3_length: 15
j_call: TRBJ2-7
v_call: TRBV6-6
d_call: TRBD1
clone_size: -
cdr3_aa: CASSWTGTVSYEQYF
cdr3_nt: TGTGCCAGCAGTTGGACCGGGACAGTCTCCTACGAGCAGTACTTC

cdr3_length: 12
j_call: TRBJ2-1
v_call: TRBV5-4
d_call: -
clone_size: -
cdr3_aa: CASSEASYEQFF
cdr3_nt: TGTGCCAGCAGCGAGGCTAGTTATGAGCAGTTCTTC

cdr3_length: 18
j_call: TRBJ2-1
v_call: TRBV7-3
d_call: TRBD1
clone_size: -
cdr3_aa: CASSLTQFGTGGFNEQFF
cdr3_nt: TGTGCCAGCAGCTTAACGCAATTCGGGACAGGGGGGTTCAATGAGCAGTTCTTC

cdr3_length: 14
j_call: TRBJ1-4
v_call: TRBV9
d_call: -
clone_size: -
cdr3_aa: CASSPRISGEKLFF
cdr3_nt: TGTGCCAGCAGCCCAAGAATTTCCGGTGAAAAACTGTTTTTT

cdr3_length: 14
j_call: TRBJ2-3
v_call: TRBV11-2
d_call: -
clone_size: -
cdr3_aa: CASSAARGADTQYF
cdr3_nt: TGTGCCAGCAGCGCCGCCAGGGGTGCAGATACGCAGTATTTT

cdr3_length: 14
j_call: TRBJ2-7
v_call: TRBV5-6
d_call: TRBD1
clone_size: -
cdr3_aa: CASSFTGGTYEQYF
cdr3_nt: TGTGCCAGCAGCTTCACAGGGGGGACCTACGAGCAGTACTTC

cdr3_length: 16
j_call: TRBJ2-1
v_call: TRBV6-6
d_call: TRBD2
clone_size: -
cdr3_aa: CASSYAAGEPSDEQFF
cdr3_nt: TGTGCCAGCAGTTACGCGGCGGGGGAGCCCTCGGATGAGCAGTTCTTC

cdr3_length: 13
j_call: TRBJ2-7
v_call: TRBV6-4
d_call: TRBD1
clone_size: -
cdr3_aa: CALPPGQTSEQYF
cdr3_nt: TGTGCCTTGCCTCCGGGACAGACCTCCGAGCAGTACTTC